The clone carrying this TCR beta chain was seen repeatedly, ten times or more. There are 12 residues in the CDR3. The ends were cut back, 6 bases at V and 4 bases at J, with 9 bases in the middle. Looked up from germline, CDR1 is MNHNY and CDR2 is SVGAGI (reference sequence). This specimen comes from a study of T-cell reconstitution after alpha-beta-depleted transplantation in children. The TCRbeta library was prepared with unique molecular identifiers. Via MiXCR, TCRdb re-called the PCR reads, giving one row per CDR3 protein. In the table there are more than 85,000 distinct CDR3 sequences, 9% to 12% of which are singletons.

The sample consisted of PBMCs from the stem cell graft donor, taken from the stem cell graft. V usage is TRBV6-6 and J usage is TRBJ2-5; D unclear. This receptor was taken from a human donor who donated a stem cell graft to a child with acute lymphoblastic leukemia. The CDR3 is CASSHKPETQYF. The CDR3, as DNA: TGTGCCAGCAGCCATAAACCAGAGACCCAGTACTTC.